What follows are 30 T cell receptor beta chains derived from one specimen sequenced in a study of graft-versus-host responses after intestinal transplantation (dated by TCRdb to 2020 to 2022). Library method: the immunoSEQ multiplex PCR assay. Not all clones reach the TCRdb copy of this immuneACCESS table, which keeps in-frame sequences only. Checked studies attribute under half of the gap to unresolved V genes and leave the rest unexplained. Here the sample has approximately 93,000 clones; about 90% occur a single time. About 0.07% of the sample goes to the ten largest clones. The label giving this sample's time point can be read as: cells obtained before transplantation from donor or recipient. Their antigen targets remain unknown. The starting material was unstimulated CD8+ T cells sorted from spleen or lymph node cells, obtained before transplant. These receptors came from a human donor who was the organ donor for an intestinal transplant.

This chain connects TRBV27 to TRBJ2-3; maybe TRBD2 (5 bases). Germline V gene data show CDR1 as MNHEY and CDR2 as SMNVEV (reference sequence). Trimming took off 10 bases at V and 9 bases at J, with 17 bases between the two ends. CDR3 length: 12 amino acids. The CDR3 spells CATDRGPPTQYF. The CDR3 DNA sequence: TGTGCCACCGACCGGGGTCCCCCCACGCAGTATTTT.

This clone showed up just once. This rearrangement joins TRBV15 to TRBJ1-1; 8 bases line up with TRBD1. The CDR3 runs 18 residues. CDR1 is LNHNV and CDR2 is YYDKDF in the germline V gene (reference sequence). The V gene end was trimmed by 0 bases and the J gene end by 10 bases; junction bases not matched to a gene: 19. CDR3 residues: CATSRDLDWTGLGFRAFF. The CDR3, as DNA: TGTGCCACCAGCAGAGATCTCGATTGGACAGGGTTGGGATTTAGAGCTTTCTTT.

This clone was counted a single time. This chain links TRBV6-6 with TRBJ2-1; D is unresolved. Germline loops: CDR1 MNHNY, CDR2 SVGAGI (reference sequence). The ends were cut back, 4 bases at V and 2 bases at J, with 6 bases in the middle. The CDR3 is 13 amino acids. CDR3 in DNA: TGTGCCAGCAGTTCCCTACCCTACAATGAGCAGTTCTTC. It yields the protein CASSSLPYNEQFF.

This sequence joins TRBV2 and TRBJ1-1; 10 bases fit TRBD1. CDR1 SNHLY and CDR2 FYNNEI come from the germline V gene. V was pared by 3 bases and J by 4 bases, with 2 bases of the junction left unmatched. This CDR3 has 14 amino acids. The CDR3 protein is CASSDWTGGTEAFF. The DNA for the CDR3 is TGTGCCAGCAGTGACTGGACAGGGGGCACTGAAGCTTTCTTT. The complete variable domain, with remaining parts taken from reference TRBV2 and TRBJ1-1, reads EPEVTQTPSHQVTQMGQEVILRCVPISNHLYFYWYRQILGQKVEFLVSFYNNEISEKSEIFDDQFSVERPDGSNFTLKIRSTKLEDSAMYFCASSDWTGGTEAFFGQGTRLTVV.

The chain couples TRBV11-1 to TRBJ2-3; 7 nucleotides line up with TRBD2. The germline V gene has CDR1 SGHAT and CDR2 FQDESV (reference sequence). V trimming: 5 bases; J trimming: 0 bases; junction bases outside the gene matches: 2. This CDR3 is built from 14 residues. The CDR3 DNA reads TGTGCCAGCAGCGAGCGGGACAGCACAGATACGCAGTATTTT. It codes for CASSERDSTDTQYF.

V is TRBV5-6 and J is TRBJ1-1; 8 bases map to TRBD1. This CDR3 spans 14 amino acids. Trimming took 5 bases from V and 6 from J; bases not matched to a gene: 9. Germline loops: CDR1 SGHDT, CDR2 YYEEEE. Here the CDR3 DNA reads TGTGCCAGCAGTTATGGGACAGGTCTGTCTGAAGCTTTCTTT. This sequence encodes CASSYGTGLSEAFF. The full variable domain, its missing parts supplied by reference TRBV5-6 and TRBJ1-1, is DAGVTQSPTHLIKTRGQQVTLRCSPKSGHDTVSWYQQALGQGPQFIFQYYEEEERQRGNFPDRFSGHQFPNYSSELNVNALLLGDSALYLCASSYGTGLSEAFFGQGTRLTVV.

The rearrangement uses TRBV28 and TRBJ1-2, with D possibly matching TRBD1 (5 bases). V lost 7 bases and J lost 2, with 8 bases in between. In germline, CDR1 is MDHEN, CDR2 SYDVKM. The CDR3 has 12 residues. In DNA, the CDR3 is TGTGCCAGCAAGGGGCCCAACTATGGCTACACCTTC. Residues: CASKGPNYGYTF.

Here the CDR3 reads CASSAGLAGSLYEQYF. The CDR3 DNA reads as TGTGCCAGCAGCGCCGGACTAGCGGGGTCCCTCTACGAGCAGTACTTC. J is TRBJ2-7 and V is TRBV7-2; 12 nucleotides align to TRBD2. Germline assignment: CDR1 SGHTA and CDR2 FQGNSA. Germline trimming cut 5 bases from V and 3 bases from J; bases unmatched to any gene: 8. The CDR3 is made up of 16 amino acids.

CDR3 DNA sequence: TGTGCCAGCAGCTTGCGGGGGGGAGGCACTGAAGCTTTCTTT. Translation gives CASSLRGGGTEAFF. The chain is built from TRBV7-9 and TRBJ1-1, with TRBD1 as a possible D gene (5 bases). This CDR3 spans 14 amino acids. V was shortened by 3 bases and J by 4 bases, with 12 bases between the two germline ends. Germline-derived CDR1 and CDR2 are SEHNR and FQNEAQ (reference sequence).

The rearrangement joins TRBV27 to TRBJ2-2, with 10 positions matching TRBD1. Germline CDR1 and CDR2: MNHEY and SMNVEV (reference sequence). The CDR3 is made up of 15 amino acids. J was trimmed by 6 bases and V by 10 bases; bases with no gene match: 11. CDR3 DNA: TGTGCCACCAAGATCGGGACAGGGGTTTCCGGGGAGCTGTTTTTT. The encoded protein is CATKIGTGVSGELFF.

The chain joins TRBV4-1 to TRBJ2-1, with a weak D call TRBD2 (5 bases). Germline assignment: CDR1 MGHRA and CDR2 YSYEKL. The CDR3 runs to 16 residues. Trimming took 1 base from V and 6 from J, leaving 16 bases between them. The CDR3 DNA follows: TGCGCCAGCAGCCAAGGCACCCAACTAGGCATCAATGAGCAGTTCTTC. Amino acid sequence: CASSQGTQLGINEQFF.

The rearrangement uses TRBV2 and TRBJ1-6, with TRBD1 matching 8 bases. Looked up from germline, CDR1 is SNHLY and CDR2 is FYNNEI. V gave up 10 bases and J gave up 11 bases; unmatched junction bases: 13. The length of the CDR3 is 14 residues. The CDR3 loop reads CATRPGQGIAPLHF. Here the CDR3 DNA reads TGTGCCACCAGGCCTGGACAGGGAATCGCACCCCTCCACTTT.

The chain has TRBV6-1 and TRBJ2-3; 12 nucleotides line up with TRBD2. Germline V gene lookup returns CDR1 MNHNS and CDR2 SASEGT. The CDR3 extends over 15 amino acids. With 10 bases clipped from V and 2 bases from J, the junction kept 7 bases outside the gene matches. CDR3 sequence (DNA): TGTGCCACTATCCTAGCGGGGGGGTACACAGATACGCAGTATTTT. Amino acids: CATILAGGYTDTQYF.

This clone was detected once. This chain connects TRBV5-1 to TRBJ2-7; 9 nucleotides match TRBD1. V was pared by 0 bases and J by 3 bases, with 4 bases of the junction left unmatched. Per the germline V gene, CDR1 is SGHRS and CDR2 is YFSETQ. The length of the CDR3 is 15 residues. The CDR3 region has the DNA TGCGCCAGCAGCTTGGCAGGGACAGGGTACTACGAGCAGTACTTC. It yields the protein CASSLAGTGYYEQYF.

The rearrangement uses TRBV7-2 and TRBJ2-7; TRBD2 aligns across 12 bases. V gave up 1 base and J gave up 5 bases; unmatched junction bases: 0. The CDR3 contains 14 residues. Germline V lookup: CDR1 SGHTA, CDR2 FQGNSA. The CDR3 is CASSLGTSGNEQYF. CDR3 nucleotide sequence: TGTGCCAGCAGCTTAGGGACTAGCGGGAACGAGCAGTACTTC.

This sequence joins TRBV7-9 and TRBJ1-5; D is unclear. V dropped 5 bases and J dropped 0 bases, with 11 bases sitting between them. The CDR3 loop spans 15 amino acids. Per the germline V gene, CDR1 is SEHNR and CDR2 is FQNEAQ (reference sequence). The chain's CDR3 is CASSPGRDSNQPQHF. The CDR3 DNA follows: TGTGCCAGCAGCCCTGGTCGGGATAGCAATCAGCCCCAGCATTTT. Drawing the rest from reference TRBV7-9 and TRBJ1-5, the complete variable domain is DTGVSQNPRHKITKRGQNVTFRCDPISEHNRLYWYRQTLGQGPEFLTYFQNEAQLEKSRLLSDRFSAERPKGSFSTLEIQRTEQGDSAMYLCASSPGRDSNQPQHFGDGTRLSIL.

This clone was detected only once. The chain links TRBV27 to TRBJ2-7; 13 nucleotides align to TRBD2. Germline-derived CDR1 and CDR2 are MNHEY and SMNVEV (reference sequence). After removal of 2 bases from V and 3 bases from J, the junction contained 4 bases not matched to a gene. The CDR3 covers 16 residues. CDR3 protein: CASSLRGLAGFYEQYF. Written as DNA, the CDR3 is TGTGCCAGCAGTTTAAGGGGACTAGCGGGATTCTACGAGCAGTACTTC.

The V call is TRBV12-5, the J call TRBJ2-7; 9 positions agree with TRBD1. V lost 5 bases and J lost 5; bases outside the gene matches: 7. The CDR3 has 14 amino acids. The germline CDR1 and CDR2 sequences are LGHNT and FRNRAP. CDR3 coding DNA: TGTGCTAGTGGTATCCGGGACAGGGCGGACGAGCAGTACTTC. Translated, it gives CASGIRDRADEQYF.

The V gene is TRBV29-1, the J gene TRBJ1-1, with D uncertain. The germline V gene has CDR1 SQVTM and CDR2 ANQGSEA. CDR3 length: 11 residues. The germline V and J ends were trimmed by 3 bases and 3 bases, with 5 bases remaining between them. CDR3 sequence reads: CSVERYTEAFF. The CDR3 nucleotides are TGCAGCGTTGAGCGCTACACTGAAGCTTTCTTT.

This clone was recorded once. The genes are TRBV5-1 and TRBJ2-5; TRBD1 is a possible D gene (5 bases). Germline assignment: CDR1 SGHRS and CDR2 YFSETQ. There are 13 residues in the CDR3. The V and J ends lost 2 bases and 4 bases respectively, with 9 bases between them. CDR3 loop: CASSFQGRETQYF. The CDR3 DNA is TGCGCCAGCAGCTTTCAGGGCCGAGAGACCCAGTACTTC.

This CDR3 reads CASSLAGGSLETQYF. In DNA, the CDR3 is TGTGCCAGTAGCCTAGCGGGGGGTTCTTTGGAGACCCAGTACTTC. The rearrangement uses TRBV19 and TRBJ2-5; 11 bases are a match to TRBD2. CDR1 is LNHDA and CDR2 is SQIVND in the germline V gene (reference sequence). The CDR3 covers 15 residues. The V segment lost 6 bases and the J segment 5 bases; nucleotides outside the gene matches: 8.

This rearrangement joins TRBV7-9 to TRBJ2-1; 10 bases line up with TRBD2. V lost 8 bases and J lost 1; bases outside the gene matches: 8. Germline V gene data show CDR1 as SEHNR and CDR2 as FQNEAQ (reference sequence). CDR3 length: 16 residues. Here the CDR3 reads CASGIPAGGSYNEQFF. The CDR3 coding sequence is TGTGCCAGCGGAATACCAGCGGGAGGGTCCTACAATGAGCAGTTCTTC.

V gene TRBV29-1 combines with J gene TRBJ2-7, with D possibly being TRBD2 (5 bases). CDR1 is SQVTM, CDR2 ANQGSEA, per germline. The V and J ends lost 5 bases and 3 bases respectively, with 14 bases between them. This CDR3 spans 13 amino acids. The CDR3 coding sequence is TGCAGCGTTCGACCATTTCGGGACTACGAGCAGTACTTC. Translation: CSVRPFRDYEQYF.

The chain joins TRBV15 to TRBJ1-4; D is perhaps TRBD1 (5 bases). Trimming pared 0 bases from V and 3 bases from J, leaving 8 bases between. Germline CDR1 and CDR2: LNHNV and YYDKDF (reference sequence). There are 15 residues in the CDR3. CDR3 loop: CATSRDRAANEKLFF. CDR3 coding DNA: TGTGCCACCAGCAGAGACAGGGCGGCTAATGAAAAACTGTTTTTT.

This clone was observed a few times. The chain recombines TRBV5-6 with TRBJ2-7; 9 nucleotides agree with TRBD1. The CDR3 length is 14 residues. The germline gives CDR1 SGHDT, CDR2 YYEEEE. V gave up 7 bases and J gave up 6 bases; unmatched junction bases: 11. The CDR3 here is CASGDDRGAREQYF. The DNA of the CDR3 is TGTGCCAGCGGGGACGACAGGGGGGCCCGCGAGCAGTACTTC.

Here the CDR3 reads CASDVAGGLYNEQFF. The CDR3, as DNA: TGTGCCAGTGACGTAGCGGGAGGGTTATACAATGAGCAGTTCTTC. The genes are TRBV19 and TRBJ2-1; 11 bases match TRBD2. J lost 4 bases, V lost 8 bases, and 7 bases had no gene match. The CDR3 covers 15 residues. Germline V gene data show CDR1 as LNHDA and CDR2 as SQIVND (reference sequence).

The V and J genes are TRBV28 and TRBJ2-3, with 10 bases aligning to TRBD1. The CDR3 extends over 18 amino acids. V shed 5 bases, J shed 8 bases, and the junction held 19 bases outside the gene matches. Germline V lookup: CDR1 MDHEN, CDR2 SYDVKM. The CDR3 sequence is CASSLSHRQGASWRTQYF. The CDR3 coding sequence is TGTGCCAGCAGTCTATCGCATCGACAGGGGGCGAGTTGGCGTACGCAGTATTTT.

V and J are TRBV19 and TRBJ1-2; maybe TRBD1 (5 bases). V was shortened by 10 bases and J by 6 bases, with 18 bases between the two germline ends. The CDR3 runs 13 residues. CDR1 LNHDA and CDR2 SQIVND come from the germline V gene (reference sequence). The CDR3 DNA sequence: TGTGCCACCCAACACGACAGTGGCGATGGCTACACCTTC. Translation gives CATQHDSGDGYTF. The variable domain in full, with the rest retrieved from reference TRBV19 and TRBJ1-2, is DGGITQSPKYLFRKEGQNVTLSCEQNLNHDAMYWYRQDPGQGLRLIYYSQIVNDFQKGDIAEGYSVSREKKESFPLTVTSAQKNPTAFYLCATQHDSGDGYTFGSGTRLTVV.

This chain links TRBV18 with TRBJ1-5; 7 bases match TRBD1. Germline trimming cut 1 base from V and 1 base from J; bases unmatched to any gene: 4. The CDR3 is 16 amino acids. Germline CDR1 and CDR2: KGHSH and LQKENI. The CDR3 loop is CASSPRRGQSNQPQHF. DNA for the CDR3: TGTGCCAGCTCACCACGGAGGGGGCAGAGCAATCAGCCCCAGCATTTT.

This chain links TRBV10-1 with TRBJ1-5, with D possibly being TRBD1 (6 bases). V lost 7 bases, J lost 1 base, and 11 bases lay in between. In germline, CDR1 is WNHNN, CDR2 SYGVQD (reference sequence). The CDR3 extends over 14 amino acids. The DNA for the CDR3 is TGCGCCAGCACGGACAGACCCAGCAATCAGCCCCAGCATTTT. This codes for CASTDRPSNQPQHF.